A single sample gave rise to the 22 T cell receptor beta chains below, sequenced in a study of cytomegalovirus exposure and HLA in healthy donors. PCR amplification relied on 60 Vbeta primers (plus 13 Jbeta primers). The protocol was immunoSEQ multiplex PCR, while the TCRdb copy is restricted to in-frame clones and leaves out a portion. The sample shows approximately 100,000 clones, about 80% of them seen only once. Sequencing was done on a sample of PBMCs. Every receptor here comes from a human donor in good health.

The rearrangement uses TRBV9 and TRBJ2-1; 9 nucleotides match TRBD2. V lost 2 bases and J lost 0; bases outside the gene matches: 9. Germline assignment: CDR1 SGDLS and CDR2 YYNGEE. CDR3 size: 18 residues. This chain's CDR3 is CASSVSISGRSSYNEQFF. The CDR3 nucleotides read TGTGCCAGCAGCGTTAGTATTAGCGGGAGAAGCTCCTACAATGAGCAGTTCTTC.

The V gene is TRBV10-3, the J gene TRBJ2-1; TRBD2 matches at 8 bases. The germline gives CDR1 ENHRY, CDR2 SYGVKD. The CDR3 sequence is 16 residues long. V was pared by 2 bases and J by 3 bases, with 6 bases of the junction left unmatched. The CDR3 here is CAISEPSGWGYNEQFF. The DNA of the CDR3 is TGTGCCATCAGTGAGCCTAGCGGGTGGGGCTACAATGAGCAGTTCTTC.

This chain connects TRBV7-2 to TRBJ1-1; TRBD1 aligns across 11 bases. Trimming removed 5 bases from V and 7 bases from J; junction bases left unmatched: 12. The CDR3 totals 16 residues. The germline gives CDR1 SGHTA, CDR2 FQGNSA. Here the CDR3 DNA reads TGTGCCAGCAGCCCGCGGACAGGGGGCGCGAGGATTGAAGCTTTCTTT. Encoded protein: CASSPRTGGARIEAFF. The full variable domain, with the rest looked up from reference TRBV7-2 and TRBJ1-1, is GAGVSQSPSNKVTEKGKDVELRCDPISGHTALYWYRQSLGQGLEFLIYFQGNSAPDKSGLPSDRFSAERTGGSVSTLTIQRTQQEDSAVYLCASSPRTGGARIEAFFGQGTRLTVV.

This clone appeared a few times. The chain couples TRBV6-6 to TRBJ2-6; D ambiguous. Between the trimmed V and J ends, which lost 10 bases and 4 bases, there was a span of 11 bases. This CDR3 has 13 amino acids. Germline CDR1 reads MNHNY; CDR2 reads SVGAGI (reference sequence). CDR3 region: CATDKSGANVLTF. Written as DNA, the CDR3 is TGTGCCACCGACAAGTCGGGGGCCAACGTCCTGACTTTC.

V usage is TRBV10-1 and J usage is TRBJ1-3; D perhaps matches TRBD1 (5 bases). There are 16 residues in the CDR3. CDR1 is WNHNN and CDR2 is SYGVQD in the germline V gene (reference sequence). Deletions cut 3 bases from V and 0 bases from J, with 12 bases between. This chain's CDR3 is CASSDPDSLSGNTIYF. The CDR3 DNA follows: TGCGCCAGCAGTGATCCAGACAGCCTCTCTGGAAACACCATATATTTT.

The chain has TRBV6-5 and TRBJ1-5; 10 nucleotides agree with TRBD1. Germline CDR1 and CDR2: MNHEY and SVGAGI. CDR3 length: 15 residues. The J segment lost 4 bases and the V segment lost 5 bases, leaving 5 bases of the junction unmatched. CDR3 amino acids: CASSPRDRGNQPQHF. CDR3 sequence (DNA): TGTGCCAGCAGTCCCCGGGACAGGGGAAATCAGCCCCAGCATTTT.

The chain recombines TRBV5-6 with TRBJ1-5; 8 bases align to TRBD1. Germline loops: CDR1 SGHDT, CDR2 YYEEEE. Trimming cost V 3 bases and J 0 bases; bases outside gene matches: 11. CDR3 length: 18 amino acids. The CDR3 coding sequence is TGTGCCAGCAGCTCCCGGACAGGGACCGCATATAGCAATCAGCCCCAGCATTTT. As protein: CASSSRTGTAYSNQPQHF.

The chain combines TRBV6-5 with TRBJ2-7, with D possibly being TRBD1 (6 bases). The germline V gene encodes CDR1 MNHEY and CDR2 SVGAGI. Deletions cut 6 bases from V and 7 bases from J, with 19 bases between. This CDR3 spans 14 amino acids. The CDR3: CASSIDRTMREQYF. CDR3 nucleotides: TGTGCCAGCAGCATTGACAGGACGATGAGGGAGCAGTACTTC.

J is TRBJ1-1 and V is TRBV6-1, with D possibly TRBD1 on 6 matching bases. Germline assignment: CDR1 MNHNS and CDR2 SASEGT. V lost 6 bases and J lost 6, with 14 bases in between. The CDR3 runs 13 residues. The CDR3 DNA reads TGTGCCAGCAGGGGGACAAGGGGTGCTGAAGCTTTCTTT. It codes for CASRGTRGAEAFF.

The V gene is TRBV10-1, the J gene TRBJ2-1, with D possibly being TRBD2 (5 bases). Trimming removed 6 bases from V and 9 bases from J, with 15 bases in between. CDR3 size: 13 residues. Germline CDR1 and CDR2: WNHNN and SYGVQD (reference sequence). CDR3 residues: CASRPGTPGEQFF. CDR3 coding DNA: TGCGCCAGCAGGCCGGGAACCCCGGGTGAGCAGTTCTTC.

V and J are TRBV28 and TRBJ2-1; 10 bases match TRBD2. The CDR3 consists of 17 residues. Germline values: CDR1 MDHEN, CDR2 SYDVKM. V shed 10 bases and J 5 bases; nucleotides not matched to a gene: 17. The CDR3 DNA reads as TGTGCCATTCAGATCTATTCACTAGCGGGACAAGACAATGAGCAGTTCTTC. Translation: CAIQIYSLAGQDNEQFF.

V and J are TRBV28 and TRBJ2-3; D remains unclear. This CDR3 has 15 amino acids. The V gene's germline CDR1 is MDHEN and CDR2 SYDVKM. V lost 2 bases and J lost 1, with 10 bases in between. CDR3 sequence (DNA): TGTGCCAGCAGTTTAAGGAAGCGACGCACAGATACGCAGTATTTT. This codes for CASSLRKRRTDTQYF. The whole variable domain, filled in from reference TRBV28 and TRBJ2-3, reads DVKVTQSSRYLVKRTGEKVFLECVQDMDHENMFWYRQDPGLGLRLIYFSYDVKMKEKGDIPEGYSVSREKKERFSLILESASTNQTSMYLCASSLRKRRTDTQYFGPGTRLTVL.

V usage is TRBV7-9 and J usage is TRBJ1-4, with 7 bases lining up with TRBD1. Trimming took 5 bases from V and 7 from J; bases not matched to a gene: 7. Germline CDR1 reads SEHNR; CDR2 reads FQNEAQ (reference sequence). The CDR3 is 14 amino acids. CDR3: CASSASGGTEKLFF. DNA for the CDR3: TGTGCCAGCAGCGCATCAGGGGGGACTGAAAAACTGTTTTTT.

The chain uses TRBV5-1 and TRBJ1-1; a possible D gene is TRBD1 (5 bases). Between the trimmed V and J ends, which lost 6 bases and 0 bases, there was a span of 12 bases. The germline V gene encodes CDR1 SGHRS and CDR2 YFSETQ. CDR3 length: 14 residues. For the CDR3, the DNA is TGCGCCAGCAAAGACAGATACATGAACACTGAAGCTTTCTTT. It translates to CASKDRYMNTEAFF.

CDR3 protein: CAWSANEKLFF. CDR3 nucleotide sequence: TGTGCCTGGAGTGCGAATGAAAAACTGTTTTTT. The chain couples TRBV30 to TRBJ1-4, with D unclear. V was shortened by 1 base and J by 5 bases, with 2 bases between the two germline ends. The CDR3 contains 11 residues. Germline values: CDR1 GTSNPN, CDR2 SVGIG (reference sequence).

The chain links TRBV2 to TRBJ1-4; 11 positions match TRBD1. CDR1 SNHLY and CDR2 FYNNEI come from the germline V gene. With V trimmed by 7 bases and J by 8 bases, 12 bases remained unmatched. The CDR3 length is 16 residues. CDR3 DNA sequence: TGTGCCAGCACCCAGGCGAGGACAGGGGGCTTCGAAAAACTGTTTTTT. Translated: CASTQARTGGFEKLFF.

In this sample, this clone turned up a few times. The V and J genes are TRBV19 and TRBJ1-6; TRBD1 might be the D (5 bases). The germline CDR1 and CDR2 sequences are LNHDA and SQIVND (reference sequence). The CDR3 sequence is 11 residues long. Trimming took off 8 bases at V and 9 bases at J, with 8 bases between the two ends. The CDR3 loop is CASFRGSPLHF. The CDR3 DNA reads as TGTGCCAGTTTTAGGGGTTCACCCCTCCACTTT.

J is TRBJ1-3 and V is TRBV6-1, with D unresolved. Trimming shortened V by 6 bases and J by 2 bases, and 5 bases separated the two germline ends. Germline V gene sequence: CDR1 MNHNS, CDR2 SASEGT. CDR3 length equals 12 residues. CDR3 in amino acids: CASSSAGNTIYF. The CDR3 DNA follows: TGTGCCAGCAGCTCGGCTGGAAACACCATATATTTT.

The J gene is TRBJ1-1, the V gene TRBV30; 10 bases map to TRBD1. From germline, CDR1 is GTSNPN and CDR2 SVGIG (reference sequence). The J segment lost 4 bases and the V segment lost 3 bases, leaving 2 bases of the junction unmatched. The CDR3 covers 13 residues. The CDR3 region has the DNA TGTGCCTGGAGGGGACAGGGGACCACTGAAGCTTTCTTT. As protein: CAWRGQGTTEAFF.

This chain connects TRBV2 to TRBJ1-1; D might be TRBD1 (5 bases). The germline CDR1 and CDR2 sequences are SNHLY and FYNNEI. This CDR3 has 13 amino acids. V was pared by 2 bases and J by 8 bases, with 12 bases between. The CDR3 spells CASSEIKGLEAFF. CDR3 nucleotides: TGTGCCAGCAGTGAAATCAAGGGGCTAGAAGCTTTCTTT.

This chain uses TRBV7-7 with TRBJ2-1, with TRBD2 matching 9 bases. Looked up from germline, CDR1 is SSHAT and CDR2 is FNYEAQ (reference sequence). The CDR3 runs 14 residues. V lost 8 bases to trimming and J lost 8 bases; unmatched junction nucleotides: 10. CDR3 nucleotide sequence: TGTGCCAGCGCAGTGGGTAGCGGGAGCGATGAGCAGTTCTTC. Protein product: CASAVGSGSDEQFF. The variable domain in full, with the rest retrieved from reference TRBV7-7 and TRBJ2-1, is GAGVSQSPRYKVTKRGQDVTLRCDPISSHATLYWYQQALGQGPEFLTYFNYEAQPDKSGLPSDRFSAERPEGSISTLTIQRTEQRDSAMYRCASAVGSGSDEQFFGPGTRLTVL.

This rearrangement joins TRBV7-9 to TRBJ2-4, with 9 nucleotides matching TRBD1. This CDR3 has 16 residues. The trim removed 8 bases at V and 1 base at J, leaving 9 bases unmatched. CDR1 and CDR2 from the germline V gene are SEHNR and FQNEAQ (reference sequence). The CDR3 DNA is TGTGCCAGCGGGCGGACAGGGGAGGGGGCCAAAAACATTCAGTACTTC. Translated, it gives CASGRTGEGAKNIQYF.